This T cell receptor (beta chain) was recovered during a study of human T cells and chemical hapten exposure. The overall study: The scalp of each patient received a weekly diphenylcyclopropenone dose for the full roughly 24-week study.

This CDR3 has 12 residues. V was clipped by 12 bases and J by 4 bases, with 15 bases between them. Per germline, CDR1 KGHDR and CDR2 SFDVKD. Time point meaning: pre-sensitization, week 0. This sample's treatment: therapeutic diphenylcyclopropenone sensitization with weekly scalp DPC. This clonotype has more than one count but fewer than ten. During construction of the library, unique molecular identifiers were attached to individual cDNA molecules for quantitative, reproducible TCR counting. TCRdb re-derived calls from the RACE reads in MiXCR, one entry per CDR3 protein. The table has 250,000 to 300,000 distinct CDR3 sequences, approximately 8% seen once.

The J gene is TRBJ2-7, the V gene TRBV24-1; tentatively, D is TRBD2 (6 bases). This material consisted of whole blood, taken in connection with sensitization to the hapten diphenylcyclopropenone (DPC). The receptor was isolated from a young man with alopecia areata. Some clones in this sample may be carry-over from other donors' samples. The CDR3 region is CAATAGPYEQYV. CDR3 sequence (DNA): TGTGCCGCCACGGCGGGACCTTACGAGCAGTACGTC.